Shown below are 20 T cell receptor beta chains from a single sample sequenced in a study of graft-versus-host responses after intestinal transplantation. Clones were sequenced by immunoSEQ multiplex PCR, and TCRdb holds only the in-frame ones, with some missing. The sample shows more than 85,000 clones, 90% to 95% of them seen only once. No antigen has been assigned to these receptors. The sequencing used unstimulated CD8+ T cells sorted from spleen or lymph node cells, collected before intestinal transplant. The receptor source for this set is a human donor who received an intestinal transplant.

The genes are TRBV27 and TRBJ2-7, with 7 bases aligning to TRBD1. Trimming took 3 bases from V and 2 from J; bases not matched to a gene: 4. Per the germline V gene, CDR1 is MNHEY and CDR2 is SMNVEV (reference sequence). The CDR3 spans 14 residues. The CDR3 DNA reads as TGTGCCAGCAGTTTGGGGACAGCCACCTACGAGCAGTACTTC. Protein: CASSLGTATYEQYF.

With respect to this clone: Other DNA sequences in the sample encode the same CDR3. This chain uses TRBV5-6 with TRBJ2-7; 11 nucleotides match TRBD1. Germline V gene lookup returns CDR1 SGHDT and CDR2 YYEEEE. The CDR3 runs to 13 residues. V was pared by 4 bases and J by 6 bases, with 3 bases of the junction left unmatched. This chain's CDR3 is CASSLGTGGEQYF. The CDR3 nucleotides read TGTGCCAGCAGCCTAGGGACAGGGGGCGAGCAGTACTTC.

V gene TRBV27 combines with J gene TRBJ1-1, with D uncertain. The V end lost 0 bases, the J end lost 2 bases, and 10 bases lay between the germline ends. Per the germline V gene, CDR1 is MNHEY and CDR2 is SMNVEV (reference sequence). This CDR3 spans 15 amino acids. CDR3 DNA: TGTGCCAGCAGTTTATCGTCGCCAGATAACACTGAAGCTTTCTTT. Translation: CASSLSSPDNTEAFF.

This clone is a singleton in its sample. Other DNA sequences in this sample translate to the same CDR3. The chain uses TRBV19 and TRBJ2-7; D unresolved. V was shortened by 3 bases and J by 2 bases, with 14 bases between the two germline ends. The germline gives CDR1 LNHDA, CDR2 SQIVND (reference sequence). There are 15 residues in the CDR3. The CDR3 protein is CASSIYPGETYEQYF. DNA for the CDR3: TGTGCCAGTAGTATTTACCCCGGAGAGACCTACGAGCAGTACTTC.

The CDR3 DNA is TGTGCCAGCAGTTTATCGGGAGGATCCCGTTCCTACGAGCAGTACTTC. Its protein product is CASSLSGGSRSYEQYF. This rearrangement joins TRBV27 to TRBJ2-7, with a tentative D call TRBD2 (6 bases). V was shortened by 0 bases and J by 1 base, with 13 bases between the two germline ends. The CDR3 runs to 16 residues. Germline CDR1 and CDR2: MNHEY and SMNVEV (reference sequence).

This chain uses TRBV14 with TRBJ1-1; no firm D call. The CDR3 length is 13 residues. Germline-derived CDR1 and CDR2 are SGHDN and FVKESK. Trimming left V 1 base short and J 6 bases short, with 9 bases between. Written as DNA, the CDR3 is TGTGCCAGCAGCCAAGTTGCGGGAGCTGAAGCTTTCTTT. Its protein is CASSQVAGAEAFF.

The chain joins TRBV4-3 to TRBJ1-1, with 7 positions matching TRBD1. Germline CDR1 is LGHNA and CDR2 is YSLEER. J was trimmed by 4 bases and V by 1 base; bases with no gene match: 12. This CDR3 has 17 residues. The CDR3 sequence: CASSQGSAGGSGTEAFF. CDR3 sequence (DNA): TGCGCCAGCAGCCAAGGTTCGGCAGGGGGTTCGGGCACTGAAGCTTTCTTT.

The rearrangement joins TRBV4-1 to TRBJ2-7; 8 positions agree with TRBD1. Germline CDR1 reads MGHRA; CDR2 reads YSYEKL. The CDR3 extends over 15 amino acids. The J segment lost 3 bases and the V segment lost 5 bases, leaving 9 bases of the junction unmatched. The CDR3 reads CASSEGQGAFYEQYF. The CDR3 DNA is TGCGCCAGCAGCGAGGGTCAGGGGGCATTCTACGAGCAGTACTTC.

The chain links TRBV18 to TRBJ2-7; 10 nucleotides agree with TRBD1. V lost 3 bases to trimming and J lost 6 bases; unmatched junction nucleotides: 14. Germline V gives CDR1 KGHSH, CDR2 LQKENI. The CDR3 has 17 amino acids. CDR3 protein: CASSPVSRDRGDCEQYF. The CDR3, as DNA: TGTGCCAGCTCACCGGTAAGCCGGGACAGGGGTGACTGCGAGCAGTACTTC.

This clone showed up just once. This chain links TRBV27 with TRBJ1-2, with D hard to call. V was cut by 5 bases and J by 4 bases, with 14 bases left in between. The CDR3 loop spans 14 amino acids. Germline CDR1 reads MNHEY; CDR2 reads SMNVEV (reference sequence). CDR3 sequence reads: CASSPLKGGYGYTF. The CDR3 DNA reads TGTGCCAGCAGTCCACTGAAAGGAGGCTATGGCTACACCTTC.

This chain links TRBV7-9 with TRBJ1-1; 7 bases match TRBD1. CDR3 length: 13 residues. J lost 4 bases, V lost 5 bases, and 4 bases had no gene match. Germline V lookup: CDR1 SEHNR, CDR2 FQNEAQ (reference sequence). The CDR3 here is CASSPTGRTEAFF. DNA for the CDR3: TGTGCCAGCAGCCCGACAGGGCGCACTGAAGCTTTCTTT.

Points on this clone: The sample contains more than one DNA sequence encoding this CDR3. The V call is TRBV27, the J call TRBJ1-5, with a weak D call TRBD1 (6 bases). V lost 5 bases, J lost 1 base, and 9 bases lay in between. The CDR3 is 14 residues long. Germline CDR1 MNHEY, CDR2 SMNVEV (reference sequence). The CDR3 region has the DNA TGTGCCAGCAGTCTCAGGGGAAGCAATCAGCCCCAGCATTTT. This gives the protein CASSLRGSNQPQHF.

V usage is TRBV2 and J usage is TRBJ1-6; 8 bases align to TRBD1. V shed 8 bases, J shed 10 bases, and the junction held 7 bases outside the gene matches. CDR1 is SNHLY and CDR2 is FYNNEI in the germline V gene. The CDR3 spans 13 residues. This CDR3 reads CASLQGAGSPLHF. CDR3 bases: TGTGCCAGCCTCCAGGGGGCGGGATCACCCCTCCACTTT.

This rearrangement joins TRBV11-2 to TRBJ2-5; 13 bases line up with TRBD2. Germline V CDR1 and CDR2: SGHAT, FQNNGV. V gave up 5 bases and J gave up 5 bases; unmatched junction bases: 8. This CDR3 contains 16 residues. The CDR3 sequence is CASSPPGLAGFETQYF. CDR3 coding DNA: TGTGCCAGCAGCCCCCCGGGACTAGCGGGGTTCGAGACCCAGTACTTC.

This CDR3 reads CASSLKLGAGGEQYF. CDR3 bases: TGTGCCAGCAGTTTAAAGCTGGGGGCAGGGGGCGAGCAGTACTTC. The rearrangement uses TRBV27 and TRBJ2-7; 7 positions match TRBD1. The germline CDR1 and CDR2 sequences are MNHEY and SMNVEV (reference sequence). V shed 2 bases, J shed 6 bases, and the junction held 10 bases outside the gene matches. The CDR3 consists of 15 residues.

The V gene is TRBV30, the J gene TRBJ2-1; TRBD2 matches 7 bases. CDR3 length: 13 residues. V was clipped by 4 bases and J by 8 bases; unmatched bases: 8. Germline V lookup: CDR1 GTSNPN, CDR2 SVGIG (reference sequence). The CDR3 loop is CAWTLLGGDEQFF. The CDR3 nucleotides read TGTGCCTGGACCCTATTGGGGGGGGATGAGCAGTTCTTC. The full variable domain, completed using reference TRBV30 and TRBJ2-1, is SQTIHQWPATLVQPVGSPLSLECTVEGTSNPNLYWYRQAAGRGLQLLFYSVGIGQISSEVPQNLSASRPQDRQFILSSKKLLLSDSGFYLCAWTLLGGDEQFFGPGTRLTVL.

The chain has TRBV13 and TRBJ1-1; D call uncertain. Germline V CDR1 and CDR2: PRHDT, FYEKMQ (reference sequence). CDR3 length: 11 amino acids. V lost 4 bases and J lost 11, with 11 bases in between. The CDR3, as DNA: TGTGCCAGCAGCTCACAGACATTCGCTTTCTTT. It is translated as CASSSQTFAFF.

This clone appeared a few times. The chain couples TRBV27 to TRBJ1-6, with D unclear. The CDR3 sequence is 12 residues long. V dropped 1 base and J dropped 10 bases, with 5 bases sitting between them. The germline V gene has CDR1 MNHEY and CDR2 SMNVEV (reference sequence). The CDR3 here is CASSLYGSPLHF. DNA of the CDR3: TGTGCCAGCAGTTTATACGGGTCACCCCTCCACTTT.

The chain combines TRBV9 with TRBJ1-4, with D possibly matching TRBD1 (6 bases). Germline values: CDR1 SGDLS, CDR2 YYNGEE. V lost 0 bases, J lost 8 bases, and 11 bases lay in between. This CDR3 is 14 amino acids long. CDR3 nucleotide sequence: TGTGCCAGCAGCGTAGACCATCAGGGGGAAAAACTGTTTTTT. Amino acid sequence: CASSVDHQGEKLFF.

The rearrangement joins TRBV9 to TRBJ2-7, with TRBD1 identical over 9 bases. Looked up from germline, CDR1 is SGDLS and CDR2 is YYNGEE. This CDR3 is built from 15 residues. V lost 0 bases to trimming and J lost 5 bases; unmatched junction nucleotides: 6. CDR3 amino acids: CASSVEGTGKDEQYF. The CDR3 DNA follows: TGTGCCAGCAGCGTAGAGGGGACAGGGAAGGACGAGCAGTACTTC.